The present entry profiles one T cell receptor beta chain with its context. The sample holds a few counts of this clonotype. It has no known antigen specificity. Qualities for individual bases were not recorded, and no much larger clone is one base off. This record belongs to a study of identical twins (dated by TCRdb to 2016 to 2018). At the level of the whole study: To test whether fetal clonotypes persist, the study used deep sequencing on TCR alpha and beta repertoires from monozygotic twins, unrelated adults of various ages, and cord blood. Replicate twin experiments were performed at different times using different library preparation protocols to rule out contamination. Broader findings and caveats from the paper: Abundant cord blood beta clonotypes carried fewer insertions; young adult naive repertoires showed a weaker similar trend, while memory repertoires showed none. Conclusions relied on cross-sectional statistical analysis, since the same donors could not be followed over many years. Out-of-frame TCR alpha sharing in monozygotic twins was systematically underestimated by recombination models, whereas sharing between unrelated individuals was in agreement with the recombination models. Invariant T cells such as MAIT and iNKT could partly confound zero-insertion analyses, though diverse VJ usage argued against this for most clonotypes. Compared with coincidental sharing between unrelated individuals, out-of-frame TCR alpha sequences shared between twins showed an excess of sequences with low generation probability. In beta out-of-frame sequences, excess twin sharing was weaker, because having fewer shared sequences lowered the signal-to-noise ratio.

The library was obtained by 5' RACE. The listed sequencing device is Illumina HiSeq 2000. Template switching introduced a universal primer binding site; the final cDNA contained a unique molecular identifier, enabling accurate counting of TCR cDNA molecules. Specific primers in the conserved constant-segment region were used to synthesize first-strand cDNA for the TCR alpha and beta chains. To control for contamination, every cDNA library was double barcoded, receiving both a SMART-Mk sample barcode and Illumina barcodes. TruSeq adapter sequences, together with Illumina sample barcodes, were added in two successive PCR steps. The TCR alpha and beta cDNA libraries were sequenced on the Illumina HiSeq platform using custom primers. As for the authors' bioinformatics: MiGEC processed the raw reads to extract unique molecular identifiers, while MiXCR was used to determine the CDR3 positions. For each individual, recombination models were inferred using an EM algorithm with the repgenHMM and IGoR tools. Shared clonotype analysis was performed with the tcR package in R, normalizing sharing by the product of cloneset sizes. Out-of-frame nonproductive sequences were analyzed to study raw recombination free of thymic and clonal selection effects. TCRdb cleaned the public reads at Q25 with fastp, built clones with MiXCR and kept in-frame beta chains. Entries are consolidated by CDR3 protein sequence, retaining the most common genes and DNA. The V and J calls shown here were made by TCRdb, not taken from the authors' results. Within this sample are approximately 700,000 distinct CDR3 sequences, with around a sixth of them counted one time only. The ten largest clones capture over 10% of the sample.

Only healthy Caucasian donors were included. The twin cohort consisted of three pairs of female monozygotic twins, all aged about 18 to 29 years. Peripheral blood mononuclear cells were used as the source from which RNA for TCR libraries was isolated. Trimming removed 5 bases from V and 8 bases from J, leaving 16 bases between the germline ends. The CDR3, from cysteine to phenylalanine, totals 15 residues. Left in the record is the CDR3 DNA by itself, 45 bases read in frame from the first base. Via the germline V gene, CDR1 is SGHTA and CDR2 FQGTGA. The same specimen was also included in a second study, on T cells expressing NK-cell markers. As that second study puts it: TCR beta-chain repertoires were profiled in sorted CD3+CD56+NKG2C+, CD3+CD56+NKG2C- and CD3+CD56-NKG2C+ T-cell subsets from roughly eight donors. Seven of the eight sequenced donors were HCMV-seropositive and one was HCMV-seronegative. To restrict sorting to alphabetaTCR-expressing T cells, an anti-gammadeltaTCR antibody was added in several experiments. In six donors, the dominant CD3+CD56+NKG2C+ clonotypes were among the top 10 CD8+ clonotypes and accounted for 1.0-7.0% of CD8+ T cells. Those dominant clonotypes were again the most abundant among CD3+CD56-NKG2C+ cells in several donors, at 28.3-60.1%. Whether the expanded NKG2C-expressing T cell clones were specific for HCMV antigens was left unclear. The eight sequenced donors were randomly selected healthy volunteers, three men and five women. HCMV-specific IgG was detected in serum with a commercial ELISA kit to determine HCMV serostatus. For several donors, bulk peripheral blood T-cell repertoires were additionally sequenced from unsorted PBMC. MIGEC was used to demultiplex reads and group the reads by UMI, and MiTCR was used to assemble and quantify clonotypes. To exclude erroneous sequences, any TCR cDNA sequence not supported by at least two reads was discarded. Downstream repertoire analysis used the tcR package, and clonotypes were matched across fractions by CDR3 nucleotide sequence plus V segment. Antigen specificity was annotated against VDJdb with VDJmatch, allowing one amino acid substitution in CDR3.

Recombination joined TRBV7-3 with TRBJ1-6; the D segment could be TRBD1, given 6 matching bases. This TCR came from a young woman in good health. Input material: PBMCs. The CDR3 region reads CASSEGVPGYSPLHF. The DNA reads as follows: TGTGCCAGCAGCGAGGGGGTCCCCGGCTATTCACCCCTCCACTTT.